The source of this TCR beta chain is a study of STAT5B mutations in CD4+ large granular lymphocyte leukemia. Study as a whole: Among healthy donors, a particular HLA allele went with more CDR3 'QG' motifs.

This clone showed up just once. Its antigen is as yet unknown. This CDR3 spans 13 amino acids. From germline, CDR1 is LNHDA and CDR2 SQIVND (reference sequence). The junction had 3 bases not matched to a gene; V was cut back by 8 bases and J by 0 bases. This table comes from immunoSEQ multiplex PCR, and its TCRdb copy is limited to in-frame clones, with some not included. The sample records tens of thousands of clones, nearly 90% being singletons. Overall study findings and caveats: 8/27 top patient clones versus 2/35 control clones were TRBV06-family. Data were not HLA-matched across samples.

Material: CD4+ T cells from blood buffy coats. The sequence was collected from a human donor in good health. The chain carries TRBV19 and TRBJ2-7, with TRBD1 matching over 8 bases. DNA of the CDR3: TGTGCCAGTGCGGACAGGGCCTCCTACGAGCAGTACTTC. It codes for CASADRASYEQYF.